The 32 T cell receptor beta chains below were found in one sample sequenced in a study of spatial heterogeneity in lung cancer. Time point reported: sample taken at primary tumor resection. TCRdb re-derived calls from the 5' RACE reads in MiXCR, one entry per CDR3 protein. This sample carries about 6,800 distinct CDR3 sequences, around 15% of them seen once, and the ten largest clones take around 9.8%. These TCRs are of unknown antigen specificity. Study outcomes and limitations: Within tumors, counts of expanded alpha and beta TCRs tracked tumor mutation counts.

The material was lung tumor tissue, obtained at surgery. These receptors were collected from a male donor with early-stage non-small cell lung cancer.

This clonotype occurred many times. The chain uses TRBV29-1 and TRBJ2-3; D unclear. The CDR3 totals 14 residues. Trimming removed 4 bases from V and 2 bases from J, with 13 bases in between. CDR1 is SQVTM and CDR2 is ANQGSEA in the germline V gene. The CDR3 loop is CSVVSGVNTDTQYF. The CDR3 DNA sequence: TGCAGCGTTGTAAGTGGGGTCAACACAGATACGCAGTATTTT.

This chain links TRBV12-3 or TRBV12-4 with TRBJ2-3; D is undetermined. The germline V and J ends were trimmed by 2 bases and 4 bases, with 7 bases remaining between them. CDR3 length: 13 amino acids. In DNA, the CDR3 is TGTGCCAGCAGTTTATTCGGTCCAGATACGCAGTATTTT. This sequence encodes CASSLFGPDTQYF.

The chain employs TRBV6-2 or TRBV6-3 and TRBJ2-3; D perhaps matches TRBD2 (7 bases). Germline CDR1 and CDR2: MNHEY and SVGEGT. The CDR3 runs 16 residues. Trimming pared 1 base from V and 4 bases from J, leaving 15 bases between. CDR3 coding DNA: TGTGCCAGCAGTTACTATCTGGGGGAGGGGGCAGATACGCAGTATTTT. Translating it yields CASSYYLGEGADTQYF.

The rearrangement joins TRBV6-2 or TRBV6-3 to TRBJ1-6; a weak D match, TRBD1 (5 bases). The V gene lost 5 bases and the J gene lost 15 bases, with 14 bases spanning the gap. Germline CDR1 and CDR2: MNHEY and SVGEGT. The CDR3 has 12 amino acids. The CDR3 bases are TGTGCCAGCAGTGCTCCGGGGCCGCTCCTCCACTTT. Residues: CASSAPGPLLHF.

This clonotype is medium-sized in the sample. This chain joins TRBV20-1 and TRBJ1-5; D may be TRBD1 (6 bases). Looked up from germline, CDR1 is DFQATT and CDR2 is SNEGSKA (reference sequence). The CDR3 spans 13 residues. The V end was cut by 5 bases, the J end by 3 bases, with 11 bases between. DNA for the CDR3: TGCAGTGCTGCCAGGACAGACAATCAGCCCCAGCATTTT. Its translation is CSAARTDNQPQHF.

The J gene is TRBJ1-4, the V gene TRBV28; D unclear. The V and J ends lost 5 bases and 6 bases respectively, with 16 bases between them. The CDR3 sequence is 15 residues long. Germline V gene lookup returns CDR1 MDHEN and CDR2 SYDVKM. For the CDR3, the DNA is TGTGCCAGCAGTCCTCAAGTAGGGTTCGATGAAAAACTGTTTTTT. Translating it yields CASSPQVGFDEKLFF.

This clonotype was found a few times. This chain joins TRBV18 and TRBJ2-7; 10 nucleotides align to TRBD1. Germline lookup yields CDR1 KGHSH and CDR2 LQKENI. The CDR3 is made up of 16 amino acids. V trimming: 5 bases; J trimming: 0 bases; junction bases outside the gene matches: 7. The DNA of the CDR3 is TGTGCCAGCTCAGCGACAGGGGGCGGTATCTCCTACGAGCAGTACTTC. Amino acid sequence: CASSATGGGISYEQYF. The variable domain in full, with the rest retrieved from reference TRBV18 and TRBJ2-7, is NAGVMQNPRHLVRRRGQEARLRCSPMKGHSHVYWYRQLPEEGLKFMVYLQKENIIDESGMPKERFSAEFPKEGPSILRIQQVVRGDSAAYFCASSATGGGISYEQYFGPGTRLTVT.

This clonotype is judged medium-sized. The chain couples TRBV4-1 to TRBJ2-1; TRBD2 matches 8 bases. V gave up 0 bases and J gave up 4 bases; unmatched junction bases: 2. Germline V gene sequence: CDR1 MGHRA, CDR2 YSYEKL. CDR3 length: 15 amino acids. CDR3 DNA sequence: TGCGCCAGCAGCCAAGATCAGCGGGGGTACAATGAGCAGTTCTTC. It codes for CASSQDQRGYNEQFF.

V usage is TRBV7-8 and J usage is TRBJ2-7, with D possibly being TRBD1 (6 bases). The CDR3 loop spans 14 amino acids. V shed 2 bases and J shed 4 bases, with 12 bases lying between them. Per germline, CDR1 SGHVS and CDR2 FQNEAQ. The CDR3 loop reads CASSLQQGIYEQYF. Written as DNA, the CDR3 is TGTGCCAGCAGCTTACAACAGGGAATATACGAGCAGTACTTC. Filled out from reference TRBV7-8 and TRBJ2-7, the complete variable domain reads GAGVSQSPRYKVAKRGQDVALRCDPISGHVSLFWYQQALGQGPEFLTYFQNEAQLDKSGLPSDRFFAERPEGSVSTLKIQRTQQEDSAVYLCASSLQQGIYEQYFGPGTRLTVT.

This chain joins TRBV27 and TRBJ2-7; 8 bases match TRBD1. V gave up 0 bases and J gave up 5 bases; unmatched junction bases: 9. Germline V gene sequence: CDR1 MNHEY, CDR2 SMNVEV (reference sequence). This CDR3 region has 16 residues. Here the CDR3 DNA reads TGTGCCAGCAGTTTATCCCAGGCAGGGGGCCCTCACGAGCAGTACTTC. Its translation is CASSLSQAGGPHEQYF.

By share, this clonotype ranks as medium-sized. The genes are TRBV18 and TRBJ1-5, with D possibly matching TRBD1 (6 bases). The germline CDR1 and CDR2 sequences are KGHSH and LQKENI. V dropped 6 bases and J dropped 3 bases, with 18 bases sitting between them. The CDR3 extends over 16 amino acids. The CDR3 region has the DNA TGTGCCAGCTCGCCGAACACAGGGACCTCCAATCAGCCCCAGCATTTT. Protein sequence: CASSPNTGTSNQPQHF.

This clonotype was recorded at least ten times. The rearrangement links TRBV5-1 to TRBJ2-3; 9 nucleotides agree with TRBD2. CDR1 and CDR2 (germline): SGHRS, YFSETQ. V lost 3 bases, J lost 0 bases, and 5 bases stayed unmatched. This CDR3 spans 16 amino acids. The CDR3 loop reads CASSSTTSGSTDTQYF. Written as DNA, the CDR3 is TGCGCCAGCAGCTCCACGACTAGCGGCAGCACAGATACGCAGTATTTT. Full variable domain (outside the CDR3, taken from reference TRBV5-1 and TRBJ2-3): KAGVTQTPRYLIKTRGQQVTLSCSPISGHRSVSWYQQTPGQGLQFLFEYFSETQRNKGNFPGRFSGRQFSNSRSEMNVSTLELGDSALYLCASSSTTSGSTDTQYFGPGTRLTVL.

Many counts were recorded for this clonotype. The rearrangement joins TRBV2 to TRBJ2-3; D call uncertain. The CDR3 length is 11 residues. Germline values: CDR1 SNHLY, CDR2 FYNNEI. The germline V and J ends were trimmed by 7 bases and 2 bases, with 4 bases remaining between them. CDR3 loop: CASKDTDTQYF. Here the CDR3 DNA reads TGTGCCAGCAAGGACACAGATACGCAGTATTTT.

This clonotype counts as medium-sized. The chain combines TRBV9 with TRBJ1-3; D unclear. The germline V gene encodes CDR1 SGDLS and CDR2 YYNGEE. Trimming removed 4 bases from V and 2 bases from J, with 7 bases in between. The CDR3 totals 13 residues. CDR3 sequence: CASSYVPGNTIYF. The DNA for the CDR3 is TGTGCCAGCAGCTACGTGCCTGGAAACACCATATATTTT.

This chain connects TRBV28 to TRBJ1-6; D is undetermined. CDR1 and CDR2 from the germline V gene are MDHEN and SYDVKM. Trimming left V 5 bases short and J 8 bases short, with 13 bases between. CDR3 length: 14 amino acids. CDR3 coding DNA: TGTGCCAGCAGTGCCATTACGACGGATTCACCCCTCCACTTT. Translated: CASSAITTDSPLHF.

This clonotype is medium-sized in the sample. This rearrangement joins TRBV12-3 or TRBV12-4 to TRBJ1-1; D may be TRBD1 (5 bases). This CDR3 is built from 12 residues. Deletions cut 4 bases from V and 6 bases from J, with 9 bases between. The CDR3 region is CASSSGGAEAFF. For the CDR3, the DNA is TGTGCCAGCAGTTCGGGGGGAGCTGAAGCTTTCTTT.

This clonotype was found many times. V is TRBV6-1 and J is TRBJ1-1, with 7 bases fitting TRBD1. This CDR3 region has 14 residues. Per germline, CDR1 MNHNS and CDR2 SASEGT. After removal of 7 bases from V and 3 bases from J, the junction contained 8 bases not matched to a gene. In nucleotides, the CDR3 is TGTGCCAGCATGTACCTTGACAGGGACACTGAAGCTTTCTTT. The encoded protein is CASMYLDRDTEAFF.

The table lists this clonotype with many counts. The CDR3 protein is CASSFQGLTEAFF. The DNA for the CDR3 is TGTGCCAGCAGCTTTCAGGGTCTAACTGAAGCTTTCTTT. The rearrangement uses TRBV7-9 and TRBJ1-1; TRBD1 might be the D (5 bases). Per germline, CDR1 SEHNR and CDR2 FQNEAQ (reference sequence). The V end was cut by 3 bases, the J end by 5 bases, with 10 bases between. CDR3 length: 13 residues. The full variable domain, with the rest looked up from reference TRBV7-9 and TRBJ1-1, is DTGVSQNPRHKITKRGQNVTFRCDPISEHNRLYWYRQTLGQGPEFLTYFQNEAQLEKSRLLSDRFSAERPKGSFSTLEIQRTEQGDSAMYLCASSFQGLTEAFFGQGTRLTVV.

The chain is built from TRBV27 and TRBJ2-1; 8 bases align to TRBD2. CDR3 length: 16 amino acids. The V gene end was trimmed by 2 bases and the J gene end by 4 bases; junction bases not matched to a gene: 7. Germline V gene data show CDR1 as MNHEY and CDR2 as SMNVEV (reference sequence). The CDR3 sequence is CASSLTGTRGYNEQFF. DNA for the CDR3: TGTGCCAGCAGTTTAACCGGGACTAGGGGGTACAATGAGCAGTTCTTC.

By sample share, this clonotype is medium-sized. The rearrangement uses TRBV9 and TRBJ2-2, with D unclear. The CDR3 is made up of 15 amino acids. V shed 2 bases and J shed 1 base, with 9 bases lying between them. Germline V gives CDR1 SGDLS, CDR2 YYNGEE. The CDR3 reads CASSVLNMNTGELFF. DNA of the CDR3: TGTGCCAGCAGCGTTTTGAATATGAACACCGGGGAGCTGTTTTTT. Full variable domain (outside the CDR3, taken from reference TRBV9 and TRBJ2-2): DSGVTQTPKHLITATGQRVTLRCSPRSGDLSVYWYQQSLDQGLQFLIQYYNGEERAKGNILERFSAQQFPDLHSELNLSSLELGDSALYFCASSVLNMNTGELFFGEGSRLTVL.

Many counts were recorded for this clonotype. V usage is TRBV12-3 or TRBV12-4 and J usage is TRBJ1-2, with TRBD1 as a possible D gene (5 bases). This CDR3 contains 14 residues. V dropped 5 bases and J dropped 2 bases, with 12 bases sitting between them. CDR3: CASSPHGGNYGYTF. The CDR3 DNA reads as TGTGCCAGCAGTCCTCATGGGGGAAACTATGGCTACACCTTC.

In its sample, this clonotype was seen a few times. The rearrangement uses TRBV4-1 and TRBJ1-1; no definite D call. V was clipped by 5 bases and J by 0 bases, with 1 base between them. The CDR3 is 11 amino acids. Germline loops: CDR1 MGHRA, CDR2 YSYEKL. CDR3 amino acids: CASSMNTEAFF. The CDR3 DNA reads as TGCGCCAGCAGCATGAACACTGAAGCTTTCTTT.

This clonotype is medium-sized (0.01 to 0.1%). The chain is built from TRBV5-1 and TRBJ1-1, with no clear D. V was shortened by 0 bases and J by 6 bases, with 15 bases between the two germline ends. The CDR3 totals 15 residues. The germline gives CDR1 SGHRS, CDR2 YFSETQ. Written as DNA, the CDR3 is TGCGCCAGCAGCTTGGGAGATTCGGGGAGGGCTGAAGCTTTCTTT. It encodes CASSLGDSGRAEAFF. The full variable domain, its missing parts supplied by reference TRBV5-1 and TRBJ1-1, is KAGVTQTPRYLIKTRGQQVTLSCSPISGHRSVSWYQQTPGQGLQFLFEYFSETQRNKGNFPGRFSGRQFSNSRSEMNVSTLELGDSALYLCASSLGDSGRAEAFFGQGTRLTVV.

This clonotype was seen ten or more times. V usage is TRBV5-6 and J usage is TRBJ1-2; 8 bases are shared with TRBD1. Germline CDR1 is SGHDT and CDR2 is YYEEEE. The CDR3 has 15 amino acids. V lost 4 bases, J lost 3 bases, and 8 bases stayed unmatched. The chain's CDR3 is CASSPETGVDYGYTF. The CDR3 coding sequence is TGTGCCAGCAGCCCCGAGACAGGGGTTGACTATGGCTACACCTTC.

This clonotype was found many times. This rearrangement joins TRBV30 to TRBJ2-1; TRBD2 agrees at 8 bases. Germline loops: CDR1 GTSNPN, CDR2 SVGIG (reference sequence). The CDR3 runs to 15 residues. The junction had 9 bases not matched to a gene; V was cut back by 1 base and J by 7 bases. The CDR3 here is CAWSGFSGKENEQFF. The CDR3 DNA sequence: TGTGCCTGGAGTGGGTTTAGCGGGAAGGAGAATGAGCAGTTCTTC.

By its share, this clonotype is medium-sized. CDR3 in DNA: TGTGCCAGCAGTGATGGACAGCGGCGGACTGAAGCTTTCTTT. Translated, it gives CASSDGQRRTEAFF. The chain combines TRBV6-1 with TRBJ1-1; a possible D gene is TRBD1 (6 bases). With 3 bases removed from V and 5 bases from J, the gap between germline ends came to 13 bases. There are 14 residues in the CDR3. Germline V CDR1 and CDR2: MNHNS, SASEGT.

This clonotype is medium-sized in the sample. The rearrangement links TRBV6-1 to TRBJ2-2; possible D gene TRBD1, 6 bases. The CDR3 has 15 amino acids. Trimming pared 2 bases from V and 7 bases from J, leaving 14 bases between. Germline CDR1 reads MNHNS; CDR2 reads SASEGT. CDR3 DNA: TGTGCCAGCAGTGAATCTGGACAGTCTCTCGGGGAGCTGTTTTTT. Amino acids: CASSESGQSLGELFF.

The chain employs TRBV3-1 and TRBJ1-2; D may be TRBD1 (5 bases). Trimming shortened V by 4 bases and J by 2 bases, and 11 bases separated the two germline ends. This CDR3 spans 14 amino acids. Per germline, CDR1 LGHDT and CDR2 YNNKEL (reference sequence). The CDR3 nucleotides read TGTGCCAGCAGCCTGTTGGACACCAACTATGGCTACACCTTC. Its protein is CASSLLDTNYGYTF.

The chain carries TRBV12-3 or TRBV12-4 and TRBJ1-1, with D uncertain. Trimming took off 1 base at V and 12 bases at J, with 15 bases between the two ends. The CDR3 spans 13 residues. DNA for the CDR3: TGTGCCAGCAGTTTAGACCTCGTGATCCCCCCTTTCTTT. Its translation is CASSLDLVIPPFF.

The rearrangement uses TRBV7-3 and TRBJ2-1, with TRBD2 matching over 8 bases. The junction had 9 bases not matched to a gene; V was cut back by 6 bases and J by 2 bases. The CDR3 loop spans 16 amino acids. Germline CDR1 SGHTA, CDR2 FQGTGA. CDR3 sequence reads: CASRDPGLGTYNEQFF. The CDR3 region has the DNA TGTGCCAGCAGGGATCCGGGACTAGGGACCTACAATGAGCAGTTCTTC.

The rearrangement uses TRBV12-3 or TRBV12-4 and TRBJ2-6; 7 bases align to TRBD1. This CDR3 region has 17 residues. After removal of 3 bases from V and 1 base from J, the junction contained 6 bases not matched to a gene. The CDR3 protein is CASSLETGKSGANVLTF. The CDR3 DNA sequence: TGTGCCAGCAGTTTGGAGACAGGGAAGTCTGGGGCCAACGTCCTGACTTTC.

This clonotype is judged medium-sized. V is TRBV18 and J is TRBJ2-1, with TRBD1 matching over 9 bases. The CDR3 is 16 amino acids. The J segment lost 9 bases and the V segment lost 3 bases, leaving 12 bases of the junction unmatched. Germline V lookup: CDR1 KGHSH, CDR2 LQKENI. The CDR3 DNA sequence: TGTGCCAGCTCACCGCCCCTTGGGACAGGGTATAGTGAGCAGTTCTTC. Its protein is CASSPPLGTGYSEQFF.